The 9 T cell receptor beta chains given below trace back to one sample, sequenced in a study of cytomegalovirus exposure and HLA in healthy donors. Primers included in the PCR were 60 Vbeta and 13 Jbeta primers. Here immunoSEQ multiplex PCR was the method, and the copy in TCRdb shows in-frame clones only, minus some. The sample carries some 130,000 clones, 76% recorded once. Sequencing used PBMCs. The receptors originated from a female donor in good health and CMV-seropositive.

The chain couples TRBV7-9 to TRBJ2-3, with 8 bases lining up with TRBD2. Germline V gene lookup returns CDR1 SEHNR and CDR2 FQNEAQ (reference sequence). V dropped 0 bases and J dropped 4; count of bases not matched to a gene: 6. The CDR3 is 16 residues long. The CDR3 sequence: CASSLAGGGRADTQYF. The CDR3 DNA reads TGTGCCAGCAGCTTAGCCGGCGGGGGGAGAGCAGATACGCAGTATTTT.

In this sample, this clone turned up a few times. The chain combines TRBV18 with TRBJ2-7; 10 nucleotides line up with TRBD1. With V trimmed by 6 bases and J by 6 bases, 11 bases remained unmatched. Germline V gene lookup returns CDR1 KGHSH and CDR2 LQKENI. The CDR3 totals 15 residues. The CDR3 is CASSHIGTGAAEQYF. The DNA for the CDR3 is TGTGCCAGCTCTCATATTGGGACAGGGGCGGCCGAGCAGTACTTC.

A single count supports this clone. The V call is TRBV6-5, the J call TRBJ2-3; possible D gene TRBD1, 5 bases. CDR3 length equals 14 residues. Per germline, CDR1 MNHEY and CDR2 SVGAGI. Between the trimmed V and J ends, which lost 6 bases and 6 bases, there was a span of 16 bases. As DNA, the CDR3 is TGTGCCAGCAGAAGAACTGGGGCCACGGATACGCAGTATTTT. Protein: CASRRTGATDTQYF.

There are a few counts of this clone. V is TRBV25-1 and J is TRBJ2-3, with TRBD2 as a possible D gene (6 bases). This CDR3 has 16 amino acids. V shed 5 bases and J shed 0 bases, with 15 bases lying between them. Germline assignment: CDR1 MGHDK and CDR2 SYGVNS. CDR3 residues: CASSRRGTSSTDTQYF. The CDR3 coding sequence is TGTGCCAGCAGTAGACGCGGGACTTCTAGCACAGATACGCAGTATTTT.

Turning to this clone: At the DNA level, this CDR3 is encoded by other sequences in the same sample as well. This chain joins TRBV6-5 and TRBJ1-2; weak D call: TRBD1 (6 bases). Between the trimmed V and J ends, which lost 1 base and 0 bases, there was a span of 9 bases. Germline CDR1 MNHEY, CDR2 SVGAGI. This CDR3 is built from 15 residues. In nucleotides, the CDR3 is TGTGCCAGCAGTTACTTGGGACAAGCTAACTATGGCTACACCTTC. Encoded protein: CASSYLGQANYGYTF.

The table lists this clone with a few counts. The gene calls are TRBV10-2 and TRBJ2-7, with D tentatively TRBD2 (6 bases). CDR3 length: 13 amino acids. Germline-derived CDR1 and CDR2 are WSHSY and SAAADI. Trimming took 4 bases from V and 7 from J, leaving 14 bases between them. Written as DNA, the CDR3 is TGCGCCAGCAGTGGGGGGGACCGCGCAGAGCAGTACTTC. Translation: CASSGGDRAEQYF.

The chain recombines TRBV5-8 with TRBJ2-1, with 11 bases lining up with TRBD1. Trimming removed 4 bases from V and 5 bases from J; junction bases left unmatched: 2. CDR1 is SGHTS and CDR2 is YDEGEE in the germline V gene. The CDR3 loop spans 14 amino acids. The CDR3 region is CASSGQGAHNEQFF. CDR3 bases: TGTGCCAGCAGCGGACAGGGGGCCCACAATGAGCAGTTCTTC. The full variable domain, rest sourced from reference TRBV5-8 and TRBJ2-1, is EAGVTQSPTHLIKTRGQQATLRCSPISGHTSVYWYQQALGLGLQFLLWYDEGEERNRGNFPPRFSGRQFPNYSSELNVNALELEDSALYLCASSGQGAHNEQFFGPGTRLTVL.

In this sample, this clone turned up a few times. The gene calls are TRBV28 and TRBJ2-7, with a possible D match to TRBD1 (6 bases). V was clipped by 3 bases and J by 2 bases, with 11 bases between them. This CDR3 spans 14 amino acids. Germline V CDR1 and CDR2: MDHEN, SYDVKM. The CDR3 DNA sequence: TGTGCCAGCAGTTTTTCCAGGGGACCCTACGAGCAGTACTTC. Its translation is CASSFSRGPYEQYF.

The gene calls are TRBV27 and TRBJ1-4; 8 bases are shared with TRBD1. The CDR3 loop spans 14 amino acids. V lost 7 bases to trimming and J lost 7 bases; unmatched junction nucleotides: 8. The germline CDR1 and CDR2 sequences are MNHEY and SMNVEV (reference sequence). CDR3 nucleotide sequence: TGTGCCAGCAAAACCAGGGGGCGAGGTGAAAAACTGTTTTTT. This encodes CASKTRGRGEKLFF.